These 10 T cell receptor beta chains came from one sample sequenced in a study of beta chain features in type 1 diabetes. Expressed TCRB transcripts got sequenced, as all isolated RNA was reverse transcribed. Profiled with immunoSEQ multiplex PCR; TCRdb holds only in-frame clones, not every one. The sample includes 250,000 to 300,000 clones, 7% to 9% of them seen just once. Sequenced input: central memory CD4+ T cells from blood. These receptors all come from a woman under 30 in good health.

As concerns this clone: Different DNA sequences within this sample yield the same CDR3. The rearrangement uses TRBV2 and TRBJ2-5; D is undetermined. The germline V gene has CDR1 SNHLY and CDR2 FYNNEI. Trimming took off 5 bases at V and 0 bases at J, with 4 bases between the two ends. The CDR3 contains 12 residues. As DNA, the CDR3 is TGTGCCAGCAGTCTGTACCAAGAGACCCAGTACTTC. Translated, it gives CASSLYQETQYF.

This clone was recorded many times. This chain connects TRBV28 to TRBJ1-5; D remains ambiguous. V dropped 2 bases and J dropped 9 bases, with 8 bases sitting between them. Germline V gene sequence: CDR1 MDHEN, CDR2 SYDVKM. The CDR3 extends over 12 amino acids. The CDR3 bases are TGTGCCAGCAGTTTAGTTCGGGGGCCCCAGCATTTT. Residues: CASSLVRGPQHF.

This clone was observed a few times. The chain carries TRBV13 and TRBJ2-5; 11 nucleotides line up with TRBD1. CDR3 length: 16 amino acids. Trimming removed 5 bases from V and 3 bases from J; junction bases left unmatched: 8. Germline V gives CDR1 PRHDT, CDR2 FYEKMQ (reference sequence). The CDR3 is CASSPPPGQGEETQYF. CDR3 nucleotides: TGTGCCAGCAGCCCTCCCCCGGGACAGGGGGAAGAGACCCAGTACTTC.

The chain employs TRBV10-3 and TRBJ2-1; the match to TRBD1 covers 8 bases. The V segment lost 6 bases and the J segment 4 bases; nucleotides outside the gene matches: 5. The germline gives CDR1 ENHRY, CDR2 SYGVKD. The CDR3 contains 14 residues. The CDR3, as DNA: TGTGCCATCAGATCAGGGGGCTCGTACAATGAGCAGTTCTTC. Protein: CAIRSGGSYNEQFF.

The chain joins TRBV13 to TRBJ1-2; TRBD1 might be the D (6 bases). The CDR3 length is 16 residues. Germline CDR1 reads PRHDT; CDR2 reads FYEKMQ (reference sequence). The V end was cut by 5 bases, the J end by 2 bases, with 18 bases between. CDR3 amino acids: CASSRPRGTQNYGYTF. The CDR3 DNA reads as TGTGCCAGCAGCCGTCCTCGGGGGACACAGAACTATGGCTACACCTTC.

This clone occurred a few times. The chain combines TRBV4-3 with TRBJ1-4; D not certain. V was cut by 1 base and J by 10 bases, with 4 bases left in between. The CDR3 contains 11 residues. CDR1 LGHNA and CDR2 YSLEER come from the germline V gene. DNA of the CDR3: TGCGCCAGCAGCCAAGGGCCAAAACTGTTTTTT. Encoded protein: CASSQGPKLFF.

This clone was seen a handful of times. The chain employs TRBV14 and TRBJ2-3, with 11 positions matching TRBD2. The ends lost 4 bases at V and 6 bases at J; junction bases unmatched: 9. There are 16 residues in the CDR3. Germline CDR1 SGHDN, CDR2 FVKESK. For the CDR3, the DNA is TGTGCCAGCAGCCGGAAACTAGCGGGAGTTTTGGATACGCAGTATTTT. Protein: CASSRKLAGVLDTQYF.

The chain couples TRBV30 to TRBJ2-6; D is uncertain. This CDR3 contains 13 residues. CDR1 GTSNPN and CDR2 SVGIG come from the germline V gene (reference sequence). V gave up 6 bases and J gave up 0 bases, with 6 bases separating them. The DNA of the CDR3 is TGTGCCTGTGACGCCTCTGGGGCCAACGTCCTGACTTTC. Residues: CACDASGANVLTF.

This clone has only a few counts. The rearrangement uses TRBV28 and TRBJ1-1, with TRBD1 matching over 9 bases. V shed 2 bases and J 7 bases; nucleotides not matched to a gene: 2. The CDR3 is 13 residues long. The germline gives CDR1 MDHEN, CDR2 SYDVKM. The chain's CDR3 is CASSLAGQGEAFF. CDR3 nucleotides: TGTGCCAGCAGTTTAGCGGGACAGGGTGAAGCTTTCTTT.

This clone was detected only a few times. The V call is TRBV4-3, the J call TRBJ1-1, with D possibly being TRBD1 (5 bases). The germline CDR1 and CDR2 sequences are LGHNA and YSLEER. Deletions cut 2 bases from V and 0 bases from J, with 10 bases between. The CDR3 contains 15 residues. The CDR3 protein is CASSQLTGMNTEAFF. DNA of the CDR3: TGCGCCAGCAGCCAACTCACAGGAATGAACACTGAAGCTTTCTTT.